This TCR beta chain emerged from a study of cytomegalovirus exposure and HLA in healthy donors. In the study overall: Findings of an earlier analysis included under 140 million unique TCR beta sequences from some 200 million T cells. Findings of the study overall: A later analysis reported that several of the most significant clusters appeared to be linked to common viral pathogens, among them Epstein-Barr virus. Rarity characterized most TCR sequences, yet some public TCRs appeared in many donors. Analyses of presence and absence presupposed an approximately uniform sequencing depth across donors.

The study ran its PCR with 60 Vbeta and 13 Jbeta primers. Measured with immunoSEQ multiplex PCR; TCRdb has only the in-frame clones, and not every one. The profile shows roughly 160,000 clones, 60% to 80% of them singletons. Worth noting for this clone: What it recognizes is unknown.

Germline CDR1 is MNHEY and CDR2 is SVGAGI. CDR3 length: 12 amino acids. V was cut by 6 bases and J by 8 bases, with 13 bases left in between. This clonotype was sampled from a man younger than 35 in good health and CMV-seropositive. This chain connects TRBV6-5 to TRBJ1-2; tentative D call: TRBD1 (6 bases). Input material: PBMCs. The CDR3 DNA reads TGTGCCAGCAGCACCCCAGGGGAGGGCTACACCTTC. Its protein product is CASSTPGEGYTF.